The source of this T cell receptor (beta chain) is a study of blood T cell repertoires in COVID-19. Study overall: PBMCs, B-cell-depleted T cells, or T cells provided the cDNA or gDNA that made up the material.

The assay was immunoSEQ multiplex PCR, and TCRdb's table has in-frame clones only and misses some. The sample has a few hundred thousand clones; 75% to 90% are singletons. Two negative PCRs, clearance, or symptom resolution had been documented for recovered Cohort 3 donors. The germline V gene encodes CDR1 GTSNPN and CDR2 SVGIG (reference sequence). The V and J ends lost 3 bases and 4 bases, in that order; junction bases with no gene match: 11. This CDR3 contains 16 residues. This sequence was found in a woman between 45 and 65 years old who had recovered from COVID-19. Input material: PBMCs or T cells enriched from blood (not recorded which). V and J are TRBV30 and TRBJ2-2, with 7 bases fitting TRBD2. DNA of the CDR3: TGTGCCTGGAGGGGTAACGGGAGGCTGCGCACCGGGGAGCTGTTTTTT. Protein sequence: CAWRGNGRLRTGELFF. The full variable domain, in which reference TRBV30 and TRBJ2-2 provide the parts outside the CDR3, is SQTIHQWPATLVQPVGSPLSLECTVEGTSNPNLYWYRQAAGRGLQLLFYSVGIGQISSEVPQNLSASRPQDRQFILSSKKLLLSDSGFYLCAWRGNGRLRTGELFFGEGSRLTVL.